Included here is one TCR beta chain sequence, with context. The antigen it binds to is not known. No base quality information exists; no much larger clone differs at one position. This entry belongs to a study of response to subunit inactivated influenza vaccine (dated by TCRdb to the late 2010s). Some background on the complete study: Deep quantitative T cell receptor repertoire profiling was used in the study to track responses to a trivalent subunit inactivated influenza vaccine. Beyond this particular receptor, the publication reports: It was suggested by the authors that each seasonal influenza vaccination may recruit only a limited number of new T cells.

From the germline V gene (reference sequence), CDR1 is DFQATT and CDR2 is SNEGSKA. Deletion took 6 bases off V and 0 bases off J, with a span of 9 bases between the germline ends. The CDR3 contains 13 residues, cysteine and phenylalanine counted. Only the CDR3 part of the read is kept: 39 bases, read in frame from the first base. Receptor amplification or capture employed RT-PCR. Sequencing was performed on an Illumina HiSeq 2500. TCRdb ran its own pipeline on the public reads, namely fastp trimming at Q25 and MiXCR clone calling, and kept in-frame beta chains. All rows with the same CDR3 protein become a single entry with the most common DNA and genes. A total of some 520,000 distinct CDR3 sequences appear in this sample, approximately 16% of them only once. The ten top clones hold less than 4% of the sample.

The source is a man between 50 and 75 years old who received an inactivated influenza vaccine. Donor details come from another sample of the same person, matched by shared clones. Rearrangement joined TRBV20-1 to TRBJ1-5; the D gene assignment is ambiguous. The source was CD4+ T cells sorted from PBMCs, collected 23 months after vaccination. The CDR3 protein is CSAPFNSNQPQHF. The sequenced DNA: TGCAGTGCCCCTTTTAATAGCAATCAGCCCCAGCATTTT.